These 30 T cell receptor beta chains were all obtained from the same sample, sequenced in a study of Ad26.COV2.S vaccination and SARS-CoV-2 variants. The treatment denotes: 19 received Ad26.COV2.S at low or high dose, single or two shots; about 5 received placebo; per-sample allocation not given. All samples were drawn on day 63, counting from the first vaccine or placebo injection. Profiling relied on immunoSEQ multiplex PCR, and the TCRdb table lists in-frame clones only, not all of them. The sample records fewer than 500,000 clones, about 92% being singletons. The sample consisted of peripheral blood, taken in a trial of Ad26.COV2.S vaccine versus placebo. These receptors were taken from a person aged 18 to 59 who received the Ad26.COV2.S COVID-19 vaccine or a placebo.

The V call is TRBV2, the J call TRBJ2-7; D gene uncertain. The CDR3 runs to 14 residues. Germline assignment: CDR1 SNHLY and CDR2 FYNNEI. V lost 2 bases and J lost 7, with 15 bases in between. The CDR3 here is CASSERLWVGEQYF. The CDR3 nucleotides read TGTGCCAGCAGTGAAAGGCTTTGGGTTGGGGAGCAGTACTTC.

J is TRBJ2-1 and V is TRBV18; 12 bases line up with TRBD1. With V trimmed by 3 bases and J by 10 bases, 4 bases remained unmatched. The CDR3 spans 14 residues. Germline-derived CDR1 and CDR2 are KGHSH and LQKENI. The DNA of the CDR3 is TGTGCCAGCTCACCGGGACAGGGGGCATGGGAGCAGTTCTTC. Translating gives CASSPGQGAWEQFF.

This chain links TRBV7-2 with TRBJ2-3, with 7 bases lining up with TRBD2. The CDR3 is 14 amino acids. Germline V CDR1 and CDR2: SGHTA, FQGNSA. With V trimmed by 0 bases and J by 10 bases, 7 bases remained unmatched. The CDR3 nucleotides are TGTGCCAGCAGCTTAGCGTCCCCAGCGGGATCGCAGTATTTT. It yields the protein CASSLASPAGSQYF.

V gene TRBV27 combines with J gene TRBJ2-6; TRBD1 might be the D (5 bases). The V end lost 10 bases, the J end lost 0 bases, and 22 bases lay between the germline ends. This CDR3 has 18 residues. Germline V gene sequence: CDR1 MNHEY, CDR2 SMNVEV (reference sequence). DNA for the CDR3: TGTGCCACCAGGAAATGGACGACAGCCACCTCTGGGGCCAACGTCCTGACTTTC. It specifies CATRKWTTATSGANVLTF.

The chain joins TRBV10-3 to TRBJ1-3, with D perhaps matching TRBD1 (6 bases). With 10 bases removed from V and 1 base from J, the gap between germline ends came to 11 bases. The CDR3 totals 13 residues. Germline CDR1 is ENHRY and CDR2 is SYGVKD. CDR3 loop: CATVTGSGNTIYF. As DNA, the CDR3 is TGTGCCACCGTAACAGGGTCTGGAAACACCATATATTTT.

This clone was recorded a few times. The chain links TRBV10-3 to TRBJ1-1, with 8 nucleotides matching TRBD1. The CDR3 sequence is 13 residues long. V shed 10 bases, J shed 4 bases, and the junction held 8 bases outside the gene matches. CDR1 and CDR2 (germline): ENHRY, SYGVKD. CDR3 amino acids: CATLTGEGTEAFF. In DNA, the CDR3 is TGTGCCACCCTGACAGGGGAGGGCACTGAAGCTTTCTTT.

CDR3 sequence (DNA): TGTGCCAGCAGCTTAGTGGTGGACAGGACCCAGTACTTC. It encodes CASSLVVDRTQYF. The genes are TRBV7-8 and TRBJ2-5; the D gene is possibly TRBD1 (6 bases). The CDR3 spans 13 residues. V gave up 1 base and J gave up 7 bases, with 10 bases separating them. The germline V gene has CDR1 SGHVS and CDR2 FQNEAQ.

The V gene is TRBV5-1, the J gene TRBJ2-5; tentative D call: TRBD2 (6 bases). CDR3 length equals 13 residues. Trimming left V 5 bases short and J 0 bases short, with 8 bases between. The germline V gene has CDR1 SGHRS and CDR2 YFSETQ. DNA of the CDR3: TGCGCCAGCAGAGGCGGGAACCAAGAGACCCAGTACTTC. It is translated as CASRGGNQETQYF.

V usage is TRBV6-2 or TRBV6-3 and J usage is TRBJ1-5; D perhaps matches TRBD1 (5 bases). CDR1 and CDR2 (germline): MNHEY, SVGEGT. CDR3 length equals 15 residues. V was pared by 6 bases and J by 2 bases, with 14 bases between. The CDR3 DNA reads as TGTGCCAGCAGCCCCCGGGGACTCGGCAATCAGCCCCAGCATTTT. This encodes CASSPRGLGNQPQHF.

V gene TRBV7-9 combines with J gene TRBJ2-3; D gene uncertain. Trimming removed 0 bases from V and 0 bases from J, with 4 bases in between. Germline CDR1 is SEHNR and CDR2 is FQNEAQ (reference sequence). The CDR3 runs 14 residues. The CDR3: CASSLALSTDTQYF. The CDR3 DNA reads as TGTGCCAGCAGCTTAGCGCTCAGCACAGATACGCAGTATTTT.

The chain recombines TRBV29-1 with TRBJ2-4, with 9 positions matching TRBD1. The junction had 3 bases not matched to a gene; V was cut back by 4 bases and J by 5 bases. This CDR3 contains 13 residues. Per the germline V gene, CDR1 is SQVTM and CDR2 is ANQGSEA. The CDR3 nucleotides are TGCAGCGTTGGGGACAGGGTTCAAAACATTCAGTACTTC. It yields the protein CSVGDRVQNIQYF. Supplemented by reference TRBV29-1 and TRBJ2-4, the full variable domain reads SAVISQKPSRDICQRGTSLTIQCQVDSQVTMMFWYRQQPGQSLTLIATANQGSEATYESGFVIDKFPISRPNLTFSTLTVSNMSPEDSSIYLCSVGDRVQNIQYFGAGTRLSVL.

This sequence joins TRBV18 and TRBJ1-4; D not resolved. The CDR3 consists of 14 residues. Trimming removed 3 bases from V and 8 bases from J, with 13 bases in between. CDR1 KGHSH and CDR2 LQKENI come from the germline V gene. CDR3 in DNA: TGTGCCAGCTCACCCAGGCTCAACCCCGAAAAACTGTTTTTT. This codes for CASSPRLNPEKLFF.

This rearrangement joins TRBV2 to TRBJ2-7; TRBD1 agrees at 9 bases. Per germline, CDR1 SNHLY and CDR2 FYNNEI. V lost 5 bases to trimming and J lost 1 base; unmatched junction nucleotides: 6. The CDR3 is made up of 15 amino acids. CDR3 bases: TGTGCCAGCAGTCAACAGACAGGGGGTTCCTACGAGCAGTACTTC. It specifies CASSQQTGGSYEQYF.

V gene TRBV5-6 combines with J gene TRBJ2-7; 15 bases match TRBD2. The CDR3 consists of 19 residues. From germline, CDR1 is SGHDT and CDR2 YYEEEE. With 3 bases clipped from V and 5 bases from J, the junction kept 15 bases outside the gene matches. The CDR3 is CASSYDRAWTSGRANEQYF. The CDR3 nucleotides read TGTGCCAGCAGCTACGACAGGGCCTGGACTAGCGGGAGGGCCAACGAGCAGTACTTC.

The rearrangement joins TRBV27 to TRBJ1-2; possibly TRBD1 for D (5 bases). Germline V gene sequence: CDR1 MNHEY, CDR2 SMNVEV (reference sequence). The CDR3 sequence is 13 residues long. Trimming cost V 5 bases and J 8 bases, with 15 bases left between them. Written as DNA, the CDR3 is TGTGCCAGCAGTCCCAGCTTAGGGGTAGGCTACACCTTC. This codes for CASSPSLGVGYTF.

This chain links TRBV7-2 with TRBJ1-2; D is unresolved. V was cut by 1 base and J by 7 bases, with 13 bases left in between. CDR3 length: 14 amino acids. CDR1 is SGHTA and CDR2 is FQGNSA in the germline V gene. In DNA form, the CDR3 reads TGTGCCAGCAGCTTAGGGTTGGGCGCTTCTGGCTACACCTTC. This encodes CASSLGLGASGYTF. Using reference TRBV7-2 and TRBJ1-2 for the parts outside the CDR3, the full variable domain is GAGVSQSPSNKVTEKGKDVELRCDPISGHTALYWYRQSLGQGLEFLIYFQGNSAPDKSGLPSDRFSAERTGGSVSTLTIQRTQQEDSAVYLCASSLGLGASGYTFGSGTRLTVV.

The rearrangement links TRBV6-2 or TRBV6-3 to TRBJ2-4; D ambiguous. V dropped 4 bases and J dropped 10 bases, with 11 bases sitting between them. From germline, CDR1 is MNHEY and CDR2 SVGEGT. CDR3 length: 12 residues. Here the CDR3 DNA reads TGTGCCAGCAGTTTCCCTGCGAGGATTCAGTACTTC. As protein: CASSFPARIQYF.

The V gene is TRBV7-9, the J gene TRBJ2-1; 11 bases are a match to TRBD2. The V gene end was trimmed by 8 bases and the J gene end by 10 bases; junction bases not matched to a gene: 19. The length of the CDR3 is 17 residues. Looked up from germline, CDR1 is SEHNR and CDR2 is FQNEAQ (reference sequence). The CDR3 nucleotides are TGTGCCAGCTTCTCTCCACTTCGTAGCGGGAGGGCCCTGGAGCAGTTCTTC. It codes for CASFSPLRSGRALEQFF.

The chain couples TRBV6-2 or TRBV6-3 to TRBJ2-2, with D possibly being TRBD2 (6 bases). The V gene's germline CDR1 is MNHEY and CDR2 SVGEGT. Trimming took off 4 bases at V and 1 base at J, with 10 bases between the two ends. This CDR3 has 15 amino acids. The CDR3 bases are TGTGCCAGCAGTTCGGACTATCAGAACACCGGGGAGCTGTTTTTT. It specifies CASSSDYQNTGELFF.

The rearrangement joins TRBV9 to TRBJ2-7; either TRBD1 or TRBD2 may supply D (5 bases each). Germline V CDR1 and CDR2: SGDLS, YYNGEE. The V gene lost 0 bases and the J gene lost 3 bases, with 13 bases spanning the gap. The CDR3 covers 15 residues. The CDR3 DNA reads TGTGCCAGCAGCGTAGACCCCACAGGAGGCTACGAGCAGTACTTC. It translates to CASSVDPTGGYEQYF.

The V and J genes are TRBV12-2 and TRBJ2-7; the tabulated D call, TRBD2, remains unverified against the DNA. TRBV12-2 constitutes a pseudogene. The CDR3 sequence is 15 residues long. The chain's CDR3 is CASRLSSSGSYEQYF. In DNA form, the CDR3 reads TGTGCAAGTCGCTTATCGAGTAGCGGGAGCTACGAGCAGTACTTC.

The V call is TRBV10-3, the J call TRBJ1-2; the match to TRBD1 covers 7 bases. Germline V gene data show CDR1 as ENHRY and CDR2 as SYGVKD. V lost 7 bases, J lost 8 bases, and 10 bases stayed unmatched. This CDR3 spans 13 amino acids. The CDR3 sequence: CAIKVGDSSGYTF. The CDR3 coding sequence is TGTGCCATCAAGGTTGGGGACAGCTCGGGCTACACCTTC.

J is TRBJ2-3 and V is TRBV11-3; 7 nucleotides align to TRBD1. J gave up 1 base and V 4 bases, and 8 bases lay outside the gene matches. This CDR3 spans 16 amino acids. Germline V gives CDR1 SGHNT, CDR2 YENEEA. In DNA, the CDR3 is TGTGCCAGCAGCTACCACAGGGGTCTGGGCACAGATACGCAGTATTTT. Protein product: CASSYHRGLGTDTQYF.

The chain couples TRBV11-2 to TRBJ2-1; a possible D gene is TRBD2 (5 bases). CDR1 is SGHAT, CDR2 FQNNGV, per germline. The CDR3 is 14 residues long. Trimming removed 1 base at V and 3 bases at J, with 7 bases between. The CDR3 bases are TGTGCCAGCAGCTTAGTCCGGGGCTACAATGAGCAGTTCTTC. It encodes CASSLVRGYNEQFF.

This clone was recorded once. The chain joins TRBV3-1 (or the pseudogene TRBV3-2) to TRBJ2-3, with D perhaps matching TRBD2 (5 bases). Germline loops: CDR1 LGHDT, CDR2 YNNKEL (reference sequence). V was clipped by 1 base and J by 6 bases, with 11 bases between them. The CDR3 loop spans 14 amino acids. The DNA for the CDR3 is TGTGCCAGCAGCCAAGTTAGTGGGAGTGATACGCAGTATTTT. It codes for CASSQVSGSDTQYF.

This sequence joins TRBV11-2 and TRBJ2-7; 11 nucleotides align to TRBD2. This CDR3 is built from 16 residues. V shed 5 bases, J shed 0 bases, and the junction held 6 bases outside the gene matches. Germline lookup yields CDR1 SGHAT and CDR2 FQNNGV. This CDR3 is CASSRGTSGGSYEQYF. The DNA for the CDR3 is TGTGCCAGCAGCCGTGGGACTAGCGGTGGCTCCTACGAGCAGTACTTC.

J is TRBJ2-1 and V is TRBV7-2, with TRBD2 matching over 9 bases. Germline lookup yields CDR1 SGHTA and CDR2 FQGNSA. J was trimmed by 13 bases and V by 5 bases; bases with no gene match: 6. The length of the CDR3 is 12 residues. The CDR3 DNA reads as TGTGCCAGCAGCATCCTAGCGGGATCACAGTTCTTC. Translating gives CASSILAGSQFF. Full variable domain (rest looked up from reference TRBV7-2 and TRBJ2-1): GAGVSQSPSNKVTEKGKDVELRCDPISGHTALYWYRQSLGQGLEFLIYFQGNSAPDKSGLPSDRFSAERTGGSVSTLTIQRTQQEDSAVYLCASSILAGSQFFGPGTRLTVL.

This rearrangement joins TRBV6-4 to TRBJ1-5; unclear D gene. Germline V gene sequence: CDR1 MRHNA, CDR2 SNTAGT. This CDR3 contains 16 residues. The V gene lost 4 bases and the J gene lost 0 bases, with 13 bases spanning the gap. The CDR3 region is CASSGRASYSNQPQHF. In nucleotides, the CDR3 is TGTGCCAGCAGTGGGCGAGCTAGCTATAGCAATCAGCCCCAGCATTTT.

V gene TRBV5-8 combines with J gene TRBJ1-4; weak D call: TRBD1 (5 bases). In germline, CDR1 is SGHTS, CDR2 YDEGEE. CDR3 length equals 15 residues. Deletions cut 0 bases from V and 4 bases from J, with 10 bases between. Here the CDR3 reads CASSLALQGNEKLFF. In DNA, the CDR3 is TGTGCCAGCAGCTTGGCGCTGCAGGGTAATGAAAAACTGTTTTTT.

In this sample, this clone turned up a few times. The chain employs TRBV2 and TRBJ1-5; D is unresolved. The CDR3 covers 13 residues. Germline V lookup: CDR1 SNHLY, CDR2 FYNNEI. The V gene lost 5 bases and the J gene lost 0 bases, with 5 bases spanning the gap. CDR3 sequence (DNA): TGTGCCAGCAGTTTTAATAGCAATCAGCCCCAGCATTTT. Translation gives CASSFNSNQPQHF.